The present T cell receptor (beta chain) was sequenced within a study of cytomegalovirus exposure and HLA in healthy donors (dated by TCRdb to 2016 to 2017). Looking at the study overall: In an earlier analysis of approximately 500 of the donors, 250 to 350 Gb of sequence data and about 110 million unique TCR beta sequences from about 179 million T cells were reported. Along with the roughly 700-subject first cohort, a separate validation cohort of around 120 different subjects was used. A later genetic analysis took genome-wide SNP genotypes for about 65% of the roughly 670 donors and used that subset as a discovery cohort. The study was designed to test whether signatures of past pathogen exposure could be identified by cataloging public T cell receptors. To predict cytomegalovirus infection status, the study brought together high-throughput TCR immunosequencing, statistical association of individual TCRs with disease status, and machine learning. The T cell repertoires of 666 subjects were profiled by immunosequencing and related to cytomegalovirus serostatus. The number of donors typed differed by locus, with about 629-640 for A, B, C, DRB1 and DQB1, around 500 for DQA1, 606 for DPA1, and some 440 for DPB1. An earlier analysis of some 500 of the donors used high-throughput TCR beta sequencing to judge whether each TCR beta V gene segment behaved as functional or pseudogenic. About 300 gigabases of sequencing data and 80 million or so unique TCR sequences were included in an early release covering about 700 HLA-typed donors. To study patterns of TCR occurrence, a later analysis re-analyzed previously published TCR beta repertoires from 666 donors and added high-resolution HLA genotyping. Among 300 to 450 genotyped donors of the cohort, an average of 235,054 unique TCR beta nucleotide sequences were sequenced per donor, roughly 20% of them non-productive. Alongside the repertoire data, information on donor age, sex, ethnicity and CMV serostatus was compiled. Rather than using new phenotypic data, the later analysis identified candidate immune exposures from TCR beta sequences and from how often those sequences occurred across donors. Roughly 5 DR-DQ haplotypes were treated as single units for association and clustering because of strong linkage in the cohort. The genetic ancestry cluster associated with self-reported Caucasian donors included 80% to 90% of the approximately 410 genotyped donors. Both class I and class II loci were covered by HLA typing, at four-digit resolution. Every discovery cohort repertoire had been produced on one sequencing platform. What the authors observed across the whole study: According to a later analysis, most CMV-associated TCR beta chains appeared to be HLA-restricted, and the HLA associations seemed to be driven largely by CMV exposure. The earlier analysis of 587 of the donors excluded 15 to 20 rarely observed V segments, including chromosome 9 orphons, because counts were too low. The study listed around 160 TCR beta chains as associated with cytomegalovirus. A later genetic analysis associated a missense DCLRE1C variant with V-gene and J-gene trimming of TCR beta chains, and an independent cohort replicated the association. Correlated functional status among segregating V segments might be attributable to linkage disequilibrium, but an unknown experimental factor could not be ruled out. According to a later analysis, parvovirus B19, influenza, CMV and Epstein-Barr virus appeared linked to several top co-occurrence clusters. Because HLA typing was missing for some donors at each locus, association tests included only the typed subset. The sequencing pipeline was judged likely to have produced a cluster of highly shared sequence variants as a technical artifact. In an earlier analysis of approximately 600 of the donors, most TCR beta V segments were observed in productive rearrangements about 90% or about 30% of the time, broadly matching IMGT annotations. In both the original and validation cohorts, the classifier was reported to diagnose cytomegalovirus status with high specificity and sensitivity. Only TCR beta chains were sequenced in this cohort, and the absence of alpha or paired-chain data limited detectable features. Because the 87-base-pair reads could not distinguish some IMGT-functional V segments, including TRBV6-2 and TRBV6-3, those segments were excluded. In a later analysis, HLA-associated TCR beta chains were found to be more clonally expanded and to have lower generation probabilities than equally common non-associated chains. In vitro tests confirmed that three of the cytomegalovirus-associated TCR beta chains recognize cytomegalovirus antigens. Most TCR sequences were seen in very few donors, while some public TCRs were found in many individuals. A further reported finding was that TCR beta sequences accurately predicted the HLA-A and HLA-B alleles for most subjects in the first cohort. When HLA alleles, especially DR and DQ, strongly co-occurred, TCR associations were difficult to assign to individual alleles. For the cohort, immune exposure information was limited to CMV serostatus. In a later analysis, 15,000 to 20,000 TCR beta sequences were associated with specific HLA alleles at a false discovery rate of 0.05. According to a later genetic analysis, donors in an Asian-associated ancestry cluster had fewer N-insertions in productive TCRs than the roughly 660-donor mean. In a later analysis, the rate of TCR association differed among HLA loci, with DRB1 alleles having the most associated TCRs and HLA-C alleles having the fewest. The authors suggested that the approach could potentially be generalized to other disease states and immunological phenotypes. The presence/absence analyses assumed that sequencing depth was roughly uniform across donors, and that assumption may not be true.

Comments on this clone: The antigen it binds to is not known. No much larger clone is present one base from it, and per-base qualities are unavailable.

Libraries were constructed by the immunoSEQ multiplex PCR assay. The multiplex PCR relied on a mix of 60 forward primers for TCR Vbeta segments and 13 reverse primers for TCR Jbeta segments. The CDR3 region of rearranged TCR beta genes was amplified from genomic DNA with a multiplex PCR assay. On the Illumina HiSeq System, the amplified TCR beta libraries were sequenced as 87-base-pair reads. As for how the authors treated the data: In a later analysis, 70 million to 95 million unique TCR beta chains were counted across the approximately 640 repertoires, and roughly 11 million of these chains were shared by at least two donors. To remove PCR and sequencing errors, raw reads were error-corrected and collapsed into unique sequences using a nearest-neighbor algorithm that merged closely related sequences. Alignment of CDR3 sequences to IMGT reference sequences was used to assign V, D and J gene segments. For a sequence to be retained, at least a six-nucleotide match to both a V gene segment and a J gene segment was required. Rearrangements were called productive when the CDR3 lacked stop codons and stayed in frame with V and J; all others were non-productive. Following IMGT convention, CDR3 was defined as the stretch from the second conserved V-encoded cysteine up to the conserved J-encoded phenylalanine. Sequences without an unambiguous match to a single V gene segment were excluded from the earlier analysis of 500 to 700 of the donors. In an earlier analysis of 587 of the donors, V segments were called functional above 56.7% productive rearrangements and were called segregating when the between-donor standard deviation exceeded 5%. To diagnose cytomegalovirus status from the catalog of TCR beta chain sequences, a statistical classification framework was built. In a later analysis, V and J genes were assigned by comparing TCR nucleotide sequences against IMGT/GENE-DB human TR gene sequences. In a later analysis, CDR3 sequences and most-parsimonious VDJ recombination scenarios were assigned using the TCRdist pipeline. In a later analysis, each TCR beta chain was defined by its CDR3 amino acid sequence together with its V-gene family, and reads without a unique V-gene family were excluded. To address suspected cross-contamination and a sequencing artifact, a later analysis removed 550 to 750 highly shared, low-generation-probability nucleotide sequences. In a later analysis, a clonal expansion index was calculated for each public chain from normalized within-repertoire ranks of inferred template counts. A later analysis computed generation probabilities with a VDJ recombination model fitted to out-of-frame rearrangements, and checked the results against IGoR. Hypergeometric tests were used in a later analysis to score TCR-TCR, TCR-HLA and TCR-CMV co-occurrence, with a repertoire-size bias correction applied to the TCR pairs. False discovery rates were estimated in a later analysis by permuting HLA or CMV assignments 20 times. In a later analysis, co-occurring TCRs were grouped using DBSCAN, with TCRdist sequence similarity added in when clustering inside HLA-allele-positive subsets. Repertoires with fewer than 30,000 or more than 120,000 public chains were left out of co-occurrence clustering, as were about five repertoires with anomalous nucleotide sharing. Not all clones reach the TCRdb copy of this immuneACCESS table, which keeps in-frame sequences only. Checked studies attribute under half of the gap to unresolved V genes and leave the rest unexplained. The V and J calls and the clone size are those of that table, but D and trimming were determined from the DNA. The sample yields 200,000 to 250,000 clones; roughly 82% were counted once. The ten largest clones add up to more than 5% of the sample.

In total, over 600 healthy bone marrow donors made up the cohort. Cohort members were all nominally healthy when sampled, although unrecorded immune exposures were likely present. The donor tested CMV seropositive, placing the donor among the 250 to 350 seropositive members of the cohort. Every donor gave a peripheral blood sample, and the peripheral blood mononuclear cells from that sample were used for TCR beta sequencing. Genomic DNA was extracted from the blood cell samples with the Qiagen DNeasy Blood Extraction Kit. Clipping removes 4 bases from V and 0 bases from J, with 2 as the unmatched junction base count. The germline V gene yields MNHNS for CDR1 and SASEGT for CDR2. The CDR3 runs 16 amino acids, cysteine and phenylalanine included. Solely the CDR3 DNA is kept, with 48 bases framed from the first base.

Here the chain combines TRBV6-1 and TRBJ2-7; 14 central bases correspond to TRBD2. The source of this sequence is a middle-aged woman in good health and CMV-seropositive. The sequenced sample was PBMCs. Read as DNA, the sequence is TGTGCCAGCAGTGGGACTAGCGGGAGGAGCTCCTACGAGCAGTACTTC. Translation gives CASSGTSGRSSYEQYF.